The TCR beta chain described here comes from a study of cytomegalovirus exposure and HLA in healthy donors. Study-wide results and limits: Based on reports, TCR beta sequences accurately predicted HLA-A and HLA-B alleles for most subjects.

A multiplex PCR was run with 60 Vbeta primers and 13 Jbeta primers. Per the original data handling: It was a later analysis that counted approximately 81 million unique TCR beta chains, of which 9.5 million to 14 million were shared. Assay used: immunoSEQ multiplex PCR; TCRdb lists only in-frame clones, some missing. The V and J calls and the clone size are those of that table, but D and trimming were determined from the DNA. The sample holds about 150,000 clones, roughly 85% seen once. This cohort consisted of healthy bone marrow donors. With V trimmed by 3 bases and J by 8 bases, 10 bases remained unmatched. CDR1 is LNHNV and CDR2 is YYDKDF in the germline V gene (reference sequence). The CDR3 is made up of 16 amino acids. Worth noting for this clone: The target antigen is unknown.

This rearrangement joins TRBV15 to TRBJ1-4, with 9 bases fitting TRBD1. Material: PBMCs. The source of this sequence is a male donor in good health and CMV-seronegative. Written as DNA, the CDR3 is TGTGCCACCAGCAGGAAAAGGGGGACAGGGTACGAAAAACTGTTTTTT. Its translation is CATSRKRGTGYEKLFF. Drawing the rest from reference TRBV15 and TRBJ1-4, the complete variable domain is DAMVIQNPRYQVTQFGKPVTLSCSQTLNHNVMYWYQQKSSQAPKLLFHYYDKDFNNEADTPDNFQSRRPNTSFCFLDIRSPGLGDTAMYLCATSRKRGTGYEKLFFGSGTQLSVL.